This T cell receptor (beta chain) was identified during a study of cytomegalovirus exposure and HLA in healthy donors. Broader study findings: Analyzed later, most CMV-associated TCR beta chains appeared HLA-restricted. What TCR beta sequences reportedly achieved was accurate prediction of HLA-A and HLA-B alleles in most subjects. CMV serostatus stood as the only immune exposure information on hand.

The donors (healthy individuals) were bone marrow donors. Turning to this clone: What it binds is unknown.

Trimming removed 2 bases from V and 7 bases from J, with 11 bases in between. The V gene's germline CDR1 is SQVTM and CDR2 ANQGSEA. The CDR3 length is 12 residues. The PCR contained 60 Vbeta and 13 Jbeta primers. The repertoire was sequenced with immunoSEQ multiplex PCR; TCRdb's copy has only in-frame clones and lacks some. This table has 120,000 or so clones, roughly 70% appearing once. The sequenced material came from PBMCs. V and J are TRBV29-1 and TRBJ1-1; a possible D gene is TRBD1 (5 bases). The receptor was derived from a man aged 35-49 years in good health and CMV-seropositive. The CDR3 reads CSVERREGEAFF. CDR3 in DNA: TGCAGCGTTGAACGCAGGGAAGGTGAAGCTTTCTTT. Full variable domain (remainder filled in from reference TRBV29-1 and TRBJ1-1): SAVISQKPSRDICQRGTSLTIQCQVDSQVTMMFWYRQQPGQSLTLIATANQGSEATYESGFVIDKFPISRPNLTFSTLTVSNMSPEDSSIYLCSVERREGEAFFGQGTRLTVV.